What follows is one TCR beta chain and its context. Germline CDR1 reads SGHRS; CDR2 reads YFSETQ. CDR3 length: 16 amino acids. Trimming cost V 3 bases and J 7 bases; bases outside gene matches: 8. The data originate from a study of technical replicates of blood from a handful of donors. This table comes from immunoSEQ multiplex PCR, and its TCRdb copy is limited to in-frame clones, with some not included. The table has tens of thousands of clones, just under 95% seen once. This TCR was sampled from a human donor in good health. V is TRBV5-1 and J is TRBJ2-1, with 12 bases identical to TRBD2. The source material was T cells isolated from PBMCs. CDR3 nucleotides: TGCGCCAGCAGCTCCTTGACTAGCGGGGGCCCGAATGAGCAGTTCTTC. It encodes CASSSLTSGGPNEQFF. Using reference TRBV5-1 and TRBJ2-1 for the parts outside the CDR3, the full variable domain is KAGVTQTPRYLIKTRGQQVTLSCSPISGHRSVSWYQQTPGQGLQFLFEYFSETQRNKGNFPGRFSGRQFSNSRSEMNVSTLELGDSALYLCASSSLTSGGPNEQFFGPGTRLTVL.